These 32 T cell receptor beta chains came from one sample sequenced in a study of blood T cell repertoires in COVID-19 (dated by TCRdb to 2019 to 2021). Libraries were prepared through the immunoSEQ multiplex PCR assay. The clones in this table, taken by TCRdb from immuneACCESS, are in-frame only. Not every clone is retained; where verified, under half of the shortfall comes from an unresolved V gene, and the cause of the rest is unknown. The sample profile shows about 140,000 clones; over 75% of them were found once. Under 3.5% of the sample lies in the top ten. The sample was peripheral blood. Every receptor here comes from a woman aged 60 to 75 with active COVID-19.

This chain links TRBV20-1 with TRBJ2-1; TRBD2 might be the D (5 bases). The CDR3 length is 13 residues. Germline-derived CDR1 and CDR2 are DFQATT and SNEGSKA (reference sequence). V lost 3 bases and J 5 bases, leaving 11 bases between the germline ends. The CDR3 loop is CSASGLGDNEQFF. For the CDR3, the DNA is TGCAGTGCTAGTGGACTCGGAGACAATGAGCAGTTCTTC.

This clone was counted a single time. The CDR3 nucleotides are TGTGCCAGCAGTGCTCTAACTAGCGGGAGGGCCGTTGATTACGAGCAGTACTTC. Amino acids: CASSALTSGRAVDYEQYF. The chain carries TRBV27 and TRBJ2-7; 13 nucleotides line up with TRBD2. Germline-derived CDR1 and CDR2 are MNHEY and SMNVEV (reference sequence). CDR3 length equals 18 residues. Germline trimming cut 5 bases from V and 4 bases from J; bases unmatched to any gene: 14.

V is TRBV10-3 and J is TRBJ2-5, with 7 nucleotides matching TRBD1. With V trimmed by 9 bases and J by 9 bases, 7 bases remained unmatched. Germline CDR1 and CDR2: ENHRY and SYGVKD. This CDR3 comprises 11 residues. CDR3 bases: TGTGCCATAAGGGGGCTCGCAGCCCAGTACTTC. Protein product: CAIRGLAAQYF.

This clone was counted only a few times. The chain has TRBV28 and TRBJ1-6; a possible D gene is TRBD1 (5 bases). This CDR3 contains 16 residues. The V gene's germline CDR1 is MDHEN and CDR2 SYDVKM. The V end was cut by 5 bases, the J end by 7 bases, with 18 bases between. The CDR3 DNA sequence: TGTGCCAGCAGTCGAAATCAGGGAAATGGGAATTCACCCCTCCACTTT. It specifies CASSRNQGNGNSPLHF.

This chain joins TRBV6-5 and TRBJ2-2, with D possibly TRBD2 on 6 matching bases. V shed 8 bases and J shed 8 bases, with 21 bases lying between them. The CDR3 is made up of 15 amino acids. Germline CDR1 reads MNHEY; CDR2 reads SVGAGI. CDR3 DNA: TGTGCCAGCCTTAATACGGGAGCCGCTGGGGGGGAGCTGTTTTTT. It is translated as CASLNTGAAGGELFF.

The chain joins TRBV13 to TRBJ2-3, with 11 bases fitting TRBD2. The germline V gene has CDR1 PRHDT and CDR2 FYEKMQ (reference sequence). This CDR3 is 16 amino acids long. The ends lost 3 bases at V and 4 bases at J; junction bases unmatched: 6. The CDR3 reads CASSFLSSGRADTQYF. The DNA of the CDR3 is TGTGCCAGCAGCTTTCTGAGTAGCGGGAGGGCAGATACGCAGTATTTT.

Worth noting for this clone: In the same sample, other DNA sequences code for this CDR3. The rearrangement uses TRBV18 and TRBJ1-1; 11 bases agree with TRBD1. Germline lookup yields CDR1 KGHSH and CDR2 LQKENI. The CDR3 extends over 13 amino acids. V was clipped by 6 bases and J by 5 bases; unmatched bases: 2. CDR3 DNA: TGTGCCAGCTCCGGGACAGGGGGTACTGAAGCTTTCTTT. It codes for CASSGTGGTEAFF.

This CDR3 reads CASSHLQGVGVNEQFF. CDR3 bases: TGTGCCAGCAGCCACCTACAGGGAGTGGGGGTCAATGAGCAGTTCTTC. The rearrangement uses TRBV14 and TRBJ2-1, with D perhaps matching TRBD1 (6 bases). Germline assignment: CDR1 SGHDN and CDR2 FVKESK. This CDR3 is 16 amino acids long. V was cut by 3 bases and J by 6 bases, with 18 bases left in between. Based on the CDR3 plus reference TRBV14 and TRBJ2-1, the full variable domain is EAGVTQFPSHSVIEKGQTVTLRCDPISGHDNLYWYRRVMGKEIKFLLHFVKESKQDESGMPNNRFLAERTGGTYSTLKVQPAELEDSGVYFCASSHLQGVGVNEQFFGPGTRLTVL.

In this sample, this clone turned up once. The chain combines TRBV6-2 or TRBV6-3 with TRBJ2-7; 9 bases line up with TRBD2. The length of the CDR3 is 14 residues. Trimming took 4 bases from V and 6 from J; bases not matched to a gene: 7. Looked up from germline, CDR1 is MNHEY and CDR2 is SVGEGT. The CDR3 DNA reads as TGTGCCAGCAGTTTTGCGGGAGGGCCCTCCGAGCAGTACTTC. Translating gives CASSFAGGPSEQYF.

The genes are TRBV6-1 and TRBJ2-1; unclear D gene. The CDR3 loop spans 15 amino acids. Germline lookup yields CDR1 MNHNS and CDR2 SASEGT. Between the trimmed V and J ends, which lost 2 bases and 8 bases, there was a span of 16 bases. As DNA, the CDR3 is TGTGCCAGCAGTGAAAGGATCCCCAGTGAGGATGAGCAGTTCTTC. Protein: CASSERIPSEDEQFF.

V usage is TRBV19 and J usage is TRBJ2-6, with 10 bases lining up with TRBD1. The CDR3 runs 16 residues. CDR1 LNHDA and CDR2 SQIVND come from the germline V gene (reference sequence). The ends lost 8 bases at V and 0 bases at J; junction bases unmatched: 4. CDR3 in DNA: TGTGCCAGTTCGGACAGGGGGTCCTCTGGGGCCAACGTCCTGACTTTC. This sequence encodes CASSDRGSSGANVLTF.

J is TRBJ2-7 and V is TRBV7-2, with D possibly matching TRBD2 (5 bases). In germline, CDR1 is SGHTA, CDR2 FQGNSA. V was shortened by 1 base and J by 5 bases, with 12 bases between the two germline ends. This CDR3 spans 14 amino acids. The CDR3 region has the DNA TGTGCCAGCAGCTTAGGTGGACTGACCCACGAGCAGTACTTC. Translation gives CASSLGGLTHEQYF.

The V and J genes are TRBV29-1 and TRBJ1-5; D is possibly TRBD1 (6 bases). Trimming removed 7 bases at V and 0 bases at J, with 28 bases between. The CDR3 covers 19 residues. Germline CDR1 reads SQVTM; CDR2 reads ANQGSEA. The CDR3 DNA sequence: TGCAGCGCCCTATTTCTTTCCGGCACAGGGTCCTATAGCAATCAGCCCCAGCATTTT. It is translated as CSALFLSGTGSYSNQPQHF.

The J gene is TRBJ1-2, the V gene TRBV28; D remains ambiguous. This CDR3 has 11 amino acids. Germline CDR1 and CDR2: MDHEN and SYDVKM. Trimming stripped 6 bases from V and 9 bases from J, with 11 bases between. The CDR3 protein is CASRQDISYTF. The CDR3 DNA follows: TGTGCCAGCAGACAAGACATTAGCTACACCTTC.

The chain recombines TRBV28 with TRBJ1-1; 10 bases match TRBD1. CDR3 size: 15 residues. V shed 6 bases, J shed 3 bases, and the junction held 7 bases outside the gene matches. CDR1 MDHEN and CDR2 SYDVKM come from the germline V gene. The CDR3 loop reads CASRRQGALDTEAFF. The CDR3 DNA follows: TGTGCCAGCAGAAGACAGGGGGCTCTGGACACTGAAGCTTTCTTT.

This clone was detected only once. The CDR3 region has the DNA TGTGCCAGCAGTTTTCCGGGACTAGCGTCCTACGAGCAGTACTTC. Translating it yields CASSFPGLASYEQYF. This chain connects TRBV28 to TRBJ2-7, with 10 positions matching TRBD2. The CDR3 spans 15 residues. CDR1 is MDHEN and CDR2 is SYDVKM in the germline V gene. V was clipped by 3 bases and J by 1 base; unmatched bases: 3.

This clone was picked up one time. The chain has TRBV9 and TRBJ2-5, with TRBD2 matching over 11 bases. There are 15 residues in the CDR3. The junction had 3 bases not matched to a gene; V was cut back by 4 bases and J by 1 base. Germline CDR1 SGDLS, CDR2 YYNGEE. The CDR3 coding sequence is TGTGCCAGCAGCTCAGGACTAGCGGGCCAAGAGACCCAGTACTTC. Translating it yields CASSSGLAGQETQYF.

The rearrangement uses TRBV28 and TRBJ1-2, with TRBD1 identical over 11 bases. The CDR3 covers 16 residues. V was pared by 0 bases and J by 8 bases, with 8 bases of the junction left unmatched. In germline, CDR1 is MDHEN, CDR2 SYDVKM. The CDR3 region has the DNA TGTGCCAGCAGTTTATGGGGACAGGGGGTGGGCGGAGGCTACACCTTC. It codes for CASSLWGQGVGGGYTF.

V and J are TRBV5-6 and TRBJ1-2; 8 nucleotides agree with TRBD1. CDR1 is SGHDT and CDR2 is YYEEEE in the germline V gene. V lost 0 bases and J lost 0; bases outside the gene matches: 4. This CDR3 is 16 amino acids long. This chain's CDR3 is CASSLAGGAANYGYTF. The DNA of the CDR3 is TGTGCCAGCAGCTTGGCAGGGGGCGCAGCTAACTATGGCTACACCTTC.

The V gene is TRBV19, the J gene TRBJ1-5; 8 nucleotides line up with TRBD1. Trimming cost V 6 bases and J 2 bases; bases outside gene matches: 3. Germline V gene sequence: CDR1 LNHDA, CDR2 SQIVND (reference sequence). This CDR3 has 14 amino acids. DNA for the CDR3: TGTGCCAGTAGCGGGGGACAGGGCAATCAGCCCCAGCATTTT. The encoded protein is CASSGGQGNQPQHF.

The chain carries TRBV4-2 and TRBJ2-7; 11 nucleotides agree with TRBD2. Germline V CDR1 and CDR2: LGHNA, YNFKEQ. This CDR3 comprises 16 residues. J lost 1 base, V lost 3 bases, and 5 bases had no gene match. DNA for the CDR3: TGTGCCAGCAGCCACGGGACTAGCGGCCTTTCCTACGAGCAGTACTTC. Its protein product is CASSHGTSGLSYEQYF.

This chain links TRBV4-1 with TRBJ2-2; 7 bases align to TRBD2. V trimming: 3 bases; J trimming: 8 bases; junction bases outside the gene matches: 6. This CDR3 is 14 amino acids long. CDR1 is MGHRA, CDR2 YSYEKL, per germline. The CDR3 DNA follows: TGCGCCAGCAGCCAGCGTAGCGGGCCTGGGGAGCTGTTTTTT. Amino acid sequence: CASSQRSGPGELFF.

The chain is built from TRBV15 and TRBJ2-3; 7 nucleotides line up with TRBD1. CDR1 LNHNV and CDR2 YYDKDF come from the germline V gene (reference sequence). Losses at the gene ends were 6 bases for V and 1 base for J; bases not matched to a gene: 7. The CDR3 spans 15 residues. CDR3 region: CATRADRVGTDTQYF. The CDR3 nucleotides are TGTGCCACCAGGGCCGACAGGGTGGGCACAGATACGCAGTATTTT.

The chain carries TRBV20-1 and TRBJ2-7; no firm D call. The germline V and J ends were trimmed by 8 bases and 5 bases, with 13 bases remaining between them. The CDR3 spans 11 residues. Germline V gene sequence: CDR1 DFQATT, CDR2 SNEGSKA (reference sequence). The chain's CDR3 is CSLGFLDEQYF. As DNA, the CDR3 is TGCAGTCTGGGTTTCCTAGACGAGCAGTACTTC.

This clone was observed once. CDR3 protein: CASSPPVSGGEQYF. CDR3 in DNA: TGTGCCAGCAGCCCCCCCGTTAGCGGGGGCGAGCAGTACTTC. This chain connects TRBV11-2 to TRBJ2-7; 9 bases are a match to TRBD2. V lost 5 bases and J lost 6; bases outside the gene matches: 8. There are 14 residues in the CDR3. Germline lookup yields CDR1 SGHAT and CDR2 FQNNGV.

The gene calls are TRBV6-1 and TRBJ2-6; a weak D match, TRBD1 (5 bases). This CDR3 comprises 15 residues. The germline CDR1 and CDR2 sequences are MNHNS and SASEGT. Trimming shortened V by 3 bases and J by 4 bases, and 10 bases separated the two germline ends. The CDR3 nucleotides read TGTGCCAGCAGTGATGAAGGACAAGGGGCCAACGTCCTGACTTTC. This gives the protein CASSDEGQGANVLTF.

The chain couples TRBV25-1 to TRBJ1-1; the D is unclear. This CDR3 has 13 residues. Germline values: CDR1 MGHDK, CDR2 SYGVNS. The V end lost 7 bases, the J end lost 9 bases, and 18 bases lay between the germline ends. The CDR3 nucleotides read TGTGCCAGCACCTATATATCGGGTGATAAAGCTTTCTTT. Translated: CASTYISGDKAFF.

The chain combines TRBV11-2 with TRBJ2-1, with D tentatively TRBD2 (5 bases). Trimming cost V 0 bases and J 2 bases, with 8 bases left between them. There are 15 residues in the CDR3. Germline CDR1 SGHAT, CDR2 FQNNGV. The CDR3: CASSLDLGAYNEQFF. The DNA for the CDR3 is TGTGCCAGCAGCTTAGATCTGGGAGCCTACAATGAGCAGTTCTTC.

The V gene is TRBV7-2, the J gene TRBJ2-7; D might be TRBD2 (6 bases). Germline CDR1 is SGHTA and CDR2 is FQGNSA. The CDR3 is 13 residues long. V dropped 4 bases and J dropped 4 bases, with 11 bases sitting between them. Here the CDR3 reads CASSSFGGYEQYF. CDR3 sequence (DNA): TGTGCCAGCAGCTCGTTCGGGGGATACGAGCAGTACTTC.

This CDR3 is CASRAGGPQGSKNIQYF. The DNA of the CDR3 is TGTGCCAGCAGGGCCGGGGGACCCCAGGGAAGCAAAAACATTCAGTACTTC. V is TRBV7-8 and J is TRBJ2-4, with a weak D call TRBD2 (6 bases). This CDR3 has 17 residues. V was cut by 6 bases and J by 3 bases, with 21 bases left in between. CDR1 is SGHVS, CDR2 FQNEAQ, per germline. The variable domain in full, completed from reference TRBV7-8 and TRBJ2-4, reads GAGVSQSPRYKVAKRGQDVALRCDPISGHVSLFWYQQALGQGPEFLTYFQNEAQLDKSGLPSDRFFAERPEGSVSTLKIQRTQQEDSAVYLCASRAGGPQGSKNIQYFGAGTRLSVL.

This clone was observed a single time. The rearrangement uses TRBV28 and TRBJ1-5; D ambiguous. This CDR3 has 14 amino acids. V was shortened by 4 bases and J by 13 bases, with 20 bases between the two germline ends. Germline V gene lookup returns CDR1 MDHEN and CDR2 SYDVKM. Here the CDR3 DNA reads TGTGCCAGCAGTTCACTAGAAAATACCCGCAGTCAGCATTTT. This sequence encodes CASSSLENTRSQHF. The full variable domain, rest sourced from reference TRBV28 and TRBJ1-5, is DVKVTQSSRYLVKRTGEKVFLECVQDMDHENMFWYRQDPGLGLRLIYFSYDVKMKEKGDIPEGYSVSREKKERFSLILESASTNQTSMYLCASSSLENTRSQHFGDGTRLSIL.

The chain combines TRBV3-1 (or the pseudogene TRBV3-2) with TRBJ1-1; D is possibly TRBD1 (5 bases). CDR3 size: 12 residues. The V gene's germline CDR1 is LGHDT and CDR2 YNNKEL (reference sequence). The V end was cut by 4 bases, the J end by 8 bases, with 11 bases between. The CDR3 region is CASSPGGAEAFF. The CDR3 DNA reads TGTGCCAGCAGCCCGGGGGGAGCCGAAGCTTTCTTT.